Below, 18 T cell receptor beta chains from the same sample are listed, as sequenced in a study of cytomegalovirus exposure and HLA in healthy donors. The PCR was carried out with 60 Vbeta primers and 13 Jbeta primers. The protocol was immunoSEQ multiplex PCR, while the TCRdb copy is restricted to in-frame clones and leaves out a portion. The repertoire holds 180,000 or so clones, with 75% to 80% as singletons. The sequenced sample consisted of PBMCs. All receptors derive from a man in his fifties in good health and CMV-seropositive.

This sequence joins TRBV5-6 and TRBJ1-2; 10 nucleotides match TRBD1. This CDR3 is built from 14 residues. The junction had 3 bases not matched to a gene; V was cut back by 0 bases and J by 7 bases. CDR1 is SGHDT, CDR2 YYEEEE, per germline. The DNA of the CDR3 is TGTGCCAGCAGCTTGGGGACAGGGGGTCCTGGCTACACCTTC. The encoded protein is CASSLGTGGPGYTF.

This chain's CDR3 is CASSLTSPLFYNEQFF. CDR3 nucleotides: TGTGCCAGCAGTTTGACTAGCCCTCTTTTCTACAATGAGCAGTTCTTC. The rearrangement uses TRBV2 and TRBJ2-1; 7 bases line up with TRBD2. The V gene's germline CDR1 is SNHLY and CDR2 FYNNEI. V shed 5 bases and J 3 bases; nucleotides not matched to a gene: 10. The CDR3 has 16 residues.

The chain is built from TRBV28 and TRBJ1-1, with D perhaps TRBD1 (6 bases). The ends were cut back, 6 bases at V and 0 bases at J, with 14 bases in the middle. Germline CDR1 and CDR2: MDHEN and SYDVKM. The CDR3 contains 15 residues. The CDR3 coding sequence is TGTGCCAGCAGACCGGGACATCTCATGAACACTGAAGCTTTCTTT. Residues: CASRPGHLMNTEAFF. Combining the CDR3 with reference TRBV28 and TRBJ1-1 gives the whole variable domain DVKVTQSSRYLVKRTGEKVFLECVQDMDHENMFWYRQDPGLGLRLIYFSYDVKMKEKGDIPEGYSVSREKKERFSLILESASTNQTSMYLCASRPGHLMNTEAFFGQGTRLTVV.

The chain combines TRBV27 with TRBJ1-2; D is perhaps TRBD1 (6 bases). Looked up from germline, CDR1 is MNHEY and CDR2 is SMNVEV (reference sequence). V was clipped by 2 bases and J by 4 bases, with 14 bases between them. The CDR3 totals 15 residues. CDR3 sequence (DNA): TGTGCCAGCAGTTTAACGTGGGGGCGGAGCTATGGCTACACCTTC. This sequence encodes CASSLTWGRSYGYTF.

J is TRBJ1-3 and V is TRBV7-2; 7 bases agree with TRBD1. J gave up 7 bases and V 5 bases, and 14 bases lay outside the gene matches. This CDR3 has 16 residues. In germline, CDR1 is SGHTA, CDR2 FQGNSA. The CDR3 nucleotides read TGTGCCAGCAGCACCCCGGACAGGCAACTCTGGAACACCATATATTTT. Its translation: CASSTPDRQLWNTIYF.

The chain couples TRBV18 to TRBJ1-1; D gene uncertain. Per the germline V gene, CDR1 is KGHSH and CDR2 is LQKENI. Between the trimmed V and J ends, which lost 5 bases and 1 base, there was a span of 8 bases. This CDR3 has 13 residues. CDR3 sequence: CASSSQENTEAFF. The CDR3 nucleotides read TGTGCCAGCTCATCCCAGGAGAACACTGAAGCTTTCTTT.

V usage is TRBV5-4 and J usage is TRBJ1-1, with 7 nucleotides matching TRBD1. The CDR3 loop spans 14 amino acids. The V gene end was trimmed by 3 bases and the J gene end by 4 bases; junction bases not matched to a gene: 6. The V gene's germline CDR1 is SGHNT and CDR2 YYREEE (reference sequence). The CDR3 DNA is TGTGCCAGCAGCTCCACAGGGGAGAGCACTGAAGCTTTCTTT. Translated, it gives CASSSTGESTEAFF. Based on the CDR3 plus reference TRBV5-4 and TRBJ1-1, the full variable domain is ETGVTQSPTHLIKTRGQQVTLRCSSQSGHNTVSWYQQALGQGPQFIFQYYREEENGRGNFPPRFSGLQFPNYSSELNVNALELDDSALYLCASSSTGESTEAFFGQGTRLTVV.

V and J are TRBV2 and TRBJ2-2, with 9 bases lining up with TRBD2. This CDR3 has 18 residues. V lost 0 bases, J lost 5 bases, and 10 bases stayed unmatched. CDR1 SNHLY and CDR2 FYNNEI come from the germline V gene. The CDR3 nucleotides are TGTGCCAGCAGTGAAGCGCTTCGACTAGCGGCCGAAACCGGGGAGCTGTTTTTT. Its protein product is CASSEALRLAAETGELFF.

CDR3 in DNA: TGTGCCAGCAGTTTCTCAAGGGCAAGCGGGGCCTCACGACGAAACACAGATACGCAGTATTTT. This codes for CASSFSRASGASRRNTDTQYF. The genes are TRBV27 and TRBJ2-3; TRBD2 matches at 7 bases. This CDR3 spans 21 amino acids. Germline V gives CDR1 MNHEY, CDR2 SMNVEV (reference sequence). The J segment lost 2 bases and the V segment lost 3 bases, leaving 23 bases of the junction unmatched.

The rearrangement links TRBV2 to TRBJ2-3, with TRBD2 identical over 13 bases. Germline CDR1 and CDR2: SNHLY and FYNNEI. The CDR3 spans 15 residues. After removal of 4 bases from V and 4 bases from J, the junction contained 2 bases not matched to a gene. This CDR3 reads CASSAGTSGADTQYF. In DNA form, the CDR3 reads TGTGCCAGCAGTGCGGGGACTAGCGGGGCAGATACGCAGTATTTT.

The rearrangement uses TRBV6-6 and TRBJ2-5; D remains ambiguous. V lost 2 bases and J 4 bases, leaving 5 bases between the germline ends. Germline CDR1 is MNHNY and CDR2 is SVGAGI (reference sequence). The CDR3 consists of 12 residues. CDR3 loop: CASSYTGETQYF. The CDR3 DNA reads TGTGCCAGCAGTTACACGGGAGAGACCCAGTACTTC.

The J gene is TRBJ1-2, the V gene TRBV5-6; TRBD1 matches at 10 bases. V was pared by 4 bases and J by 5 bases, with 8 bases of the junction left unmatched. The CDR3 is 15 amino acids. CDR1 is SGHDT, CDR2 YYEEEE, per germline. The CDR3 loop reads CASSPDQDRGYGYTF. The CDR3 DNA reads as TGTGCCAGCAGCCCCGACCAGGACAGGGGGTATGGCTACACCTTC.

The chain combines TRBV7-2 with TRBJ2-7, with TRBD2 identical over 14 bases. The CDR3 has 17 residues. Germline CDR1 is SGHTA and CDR2 is FQGNSA. V trimming: 4 bases; J trimming: 0 bases; junction bases outside the gene matches: 5. For the CDR3, the DNA is TGTGCCAGCAGCTGGAGGACTAGCGGGGGGTTCTCCTACGAGCAGTACTTC. It codes for CASSWRTSGGFSYEQYF.

The genes are TRBV30 and TRBJ1-3; D call uncertain. V lost 1 base, J lost 4 bases, and 14 bases lay in between. In germline, CDR1 is GTSNPN, CDR2 SVGIG (reference sequence). CDR3 size: 15 residues. CDR3 DNA sequence: TGTGCCTGGAGTGCTAGGAGGAGCTCCGGAAACACCATATATTTT. Its protein product is CAWSARRSSGNTIYF.

The DNA for the CDR3 is TGTGCCAGCAGTTACTCATACCGGGAGGGGGAACAGCAGTACTTC. Its protein is CASSYSYREGEQQYF. The rearrangement uses TRBV6-5 and TRBJ2-7; 8 nucleotides agree with TRBD2. The trim removed 0 bases at V and 8 bases at J, leaving 9 bases unmatched. The germline gives CDR1 MNHEY, CDR2 SVGAGI. The CDR3 loop spans 15 amino acids.

This clone turned up a few times. V usage is TRBV25-1 and J usage is TRBJ1-1, with TRBD1 matching over 8 bases. CDR1 is MGHDK and CDR2 is SYGVNS in the germline V gene. V lost 1 base to trimming and J lost 1 base; unmatched junction nucleotides: 2. The CDR3 runs to 15 residues. CDR3 nucleotide sequence: TGTGCCAGCAGTGAATCCGGGACAGGGAACACTGAAGCTTTCTTT. This translates into CASSESGTGNTEAFF.

The chain joins TRBV7-9 to TRBJ2-1, with a tentative D call TRBD1 (6 bases). Per the germline V gene, CDR1 is SEHNR and CDR2 is FQNEAQ (reference sequence). CDR3 length: 15 residues. V was shortened by 4 bases and J by 3 bases, with 13 bases between the two germline ends. The CDR3 bases are TGTGCCAGCAGCTCCGGACAGACGGACTACAATGAGCAGTTCTTC. Translation: CASSSGQTDYNEQFF.

CDR3 nucleotide sequence: TGTGCCAGCAGCGGACCGGGAAATAGCAATCAGCCCCAGCATTTT. It translates to CASSGPGNSNQPQHF. This chain joins TRBV6-1 and TRBJ1-5; D remains ambiguous. Germline V gene data show CDR1 as MNHNS and CDR2 as SASEGT. V was trimmed by 6 bases and J by 0 bases, leaving 12 bases between them. The CDR3 runs to 15 residues.